Presented here are 24 T cell receptor beta chains from one specimen sequenced in a study of blood T cells in healthy people across ages. A J-beta primer mix and a sample-barcoded 5' primer were used in a second PCR of roughly 6 to 11 cycles. TCRdb ran MiXCR on the 5' RACE reads and lists one entry per CDR3 protein. The data contain about 930,000 distinct CDR3 sequences, under 35% of them seen just once; the ten biggest clones take up roughly 10%. This same sample was also part of a study on T cells of mothers and their children.

Sequencing was performed on blood. The source is a woman between 40 and 50 years old in good health.

This clonotype has ten or more counts. The chain carries TRBV7-2 and TRBJ2-3; D might be TRBD2 (6 bases). Germline CDR1 is SGHTA and CDR2 is FQGNSA. The CDR3 is made up of 16 amino acids. V lost 4 bases and J 6 bases, leaving 20 bases between the germline ends. The CDR3 spells CASSYRTGVGSDTQYF. DNA of the CDR3: TGTGCCAGCAGCTACCGAACGGGGGTGGGGTCGGATACGCAGTATTTT.

This clonotype was seen a handful of times. This sequence joins TRBV24-1 and TRBJ2-1; D might be TRBD1 or TRBD2, each matching 6 bases. The CDR3 runs 14 residues. The ends were cut back, 9 bases at V and 0 bases at J, with 11 bases in the middle. The germline V gene encodes CDR1 KGHDR and CDR2 SFDVKD. The DNA of the CDR3 is TGTGCCACCGAGGAGGGGGGCTCCTACAATGAGCAGTTCTTC. It specifies CATEEGGSYNEQFF.

The CDR3 sequence is CASSQEQGAWEKLFF. CDR3 sequence (DNA): TGCGCCAGCAGCCAAGAACAGGGGGCTTGGGAAAAACTGTTTTTT. J is TRBJ1-4 and V is TRBV4-1, with 9 bases matching TRBD1. V shed 0 bases and J 8 bases; nucleotides not matched to a gene: 4. Germline lookup yields CDR1 MGHRA and CDR2 YSYEKL. The CDR3 has 15 amino acids.

J is TRBJ1-1 and V is TRBV7-9, with TRBD1 as a possible D gene (5 bases). The germline V gene has CDR1 SEHNR and CDR2 FQNEAQ (reference sequence). The CDR3 is 14 residues long. V was trimmed by 5 bases and J by 7 bases, leaving 17 bases between them. The CDR3 spells CASSPGLAYGEAFF. In DNA, the CDR3 is TGTGCCAGCAGCCCAGGGTTAGCATACGGTGAAGCTTTCTTT.

A word on this clonotype: A much larger clone is a single base away; this may be a read error. J is TRBJ2-7 and V is TRBV12-3 or TRBV12-4; no firm D call. The CDR3 is 14 residues long. Trimming cost V 3 bases and J 1 base, with 10 bases left between them. The CDR3 coding sequence is TGTGCCAGCAGTTTCGTAGGGTGGTCCTACGAGCAGTACTTC. It is translated as CASSFVGWSYEQYF.

This clonotype was seen only a few times. The V and J genes are TRBV28 and TRBJ2-7, with D perhaps TRBD1 or TRBD2 (6 bases each). CDR3 size: 16 residues. V lost 10 bases and J 3 bases, leaving 25 bases between the germline ends. The germline V gene encodes CDR1 MDHEN and CDR2 SYDVKM. The chain's CDR3 is CAIDTGPGPGVYEQYF. The DNA for the CDR3 is TGTGCCATCGACACAGGGCCGGGACCGGGGGTCTACGAGCAGTACTTC.

This clonotype has ten or more counts. V gene TRBV3-1 combines with J gene TRBJ2-6, with no clear D. CDR1 is LGHDT, CDR2 YNNKEL, per germline (reference sequence). V was trimmed by 4 bases and J by 0 bases, leaving 10 bases between them. This CDR3 region has 16 residues. This CDR3 reads CASSPSSHSGANVLTF. The CDR3 DNA follows: TGTGCCAGCAGCCCCTCTTCGCACTCTGGGGCCAACGTCCTGACTTTC.

The chain has TRBV10-3 and TRBJ2-7, with TRBD2 matching 7 bases. CDR1 is ENHRY and CDR2 is SYGVKD in the germline V gene. The CDR3 is made up of 13 amino acids. CDR3 nucleotide sequence: TGTGCTATGTCGGGGGGACTCTACAATGAGCAGTACTTC. It yields the protein CAMSGGLYNEQYF.

In its sample, this clonotype was seen a few times. V usage is TRBV9 and J usage is TRBJ2-2; D remains ambiguous. V was shortened by 0 bases and J by 6 bases, with 6 bases between the two germline ends. The CDR3 has 13 amino acids. CDR1 and CDR2 from the germline V gene are SGDLS and YYNGEE. This CDR3 is CASSVVSAGELFF. The CDR3 bases are TGTGCCAGCAGCGTAGTCTCCGCCGGGGAGCTGTTTTTT.

This clonotype was found a few times. The chain carries TRBV7-2 and TRBJ1-2, with TRBD1 as a possible D gene (6 bases). V gave up 3 bases and J gave up 2 bases, with 10 bases separating them. Germline V gene data show CDR1 as SGHTA and CDR2 as FQGNSA. The CDR3 extends over 14 amino acids. The CDR3 spells CASSFYRANYGYTF. CDR3 DNA sequence: TGTGCCAGCAGCTTTTACAGGGCAAACTATGGCTACACCTTC.

The V call is TRBV28, the J call TRBJ1-5, with D uncertain. CDR1 and CDR2 (germline): MDHEN, SYDVKM. Trimming cost V 6 bases and J 7 bases, with 25 bases left between them. The CDR3 runs to 17 residues. CDR3 protein: CASSQLGGLTTKQPQHF. As DNA, the CDR3 is TGTGCCAGCAGCCAATTGGGCGGGCTCACGACGAAACAGCCCCAGCATTTT.

J is TRBJ2-5 and V is TRBV6-1; 8 positions match TRBD2. The J call may not be correct, given that the DNA end is closer to TRBJ2-1. CDR1 is MNHNS and CDR2 is SASEGT in the germline V gene. The length of the CDR3 is 14 residues. CDR3 sequence: CASTRTSYQETQFF. CDR3 bases: TGTGCCAGCACTCGGACTAGCTACCAAGAGACCCAGTTCTTC.

This clonotype was picked up a small number of times. The gene calls are TRBV7-2 and TRBJ1-1; perhaps TRBD1 as D (6 bases). The V end was cut by 7 bases, the J end by 1 base, with 13 bases between. CDR3 length equals 14 residues. The germline V gene encodes CDR1 SGHTA and CDR2 FQGNSA. For the CDR3, the DNA is TGTGCCAGCACCCAGAGGGGGGGGAACACTGAAGCTTTCTTT. Protein sequence: CASTQRGGNTEAFF.

This clonotype appeared many times. The chain uses TRBV24-1 and TRBJ2-1; D perhaps matches TRBD1 (6 bases). This CDR3 spans 14 amino acids. Germline V gives CDR1 KGHDR, CDR2 SFDVKD. V lost 1 base and J lost 6, with 9 bases in between. CDR3 DNA sequence: TGTGCCACCAGTGATTTCGGCAGGGGCAATGAGCAGTTCTTC. The encoded protein is CATSDFGRGNEQFF.

The V call is TRBV7-2, the J call TRBJ1-5; D remains unclear. V was pared by 5 bases and J by 4 bases, with 9 bases between. Looked up from germline, CDR1 is SGHTA and CDR2 is FQGNSA. CDR3 length: 13 residues. The CDR3 sequence is CASSAVTNQPQHF. The CDR3 DNA sequence: TGTGCCAGCAGCGCCGTTACGAATCAGCCCCAGCATTTT.

This rearrangement joins TRBV4-2 to TRBJ2-7; 8 bases match TRBD1. CDR3 length: 14 residues. Trimming removed 3 bases from V and 3 bases from J; junction bases left unmatched: 4. Germline V lookup: CDR1 LGHNA, CDR2 YNFKEQ. CDR3 sequence reads: CASSQPTGDYEQYF. The CDR3 DNA reads as TGTGCCAGCAGCCAGCCGACAGGGGACTACGAGCAGTACTTC.

As for this clonotype: At one end, the junction sequence differs from germline, possibly due to a read error. V usage is TRBV27 and J usage is TRBJ1-5, with D possibly being TRBD1 (5 bases). The CDR3 extends over 14 amino acids. CDR1 and CDR2 (germline): MNHEY, SMNVEV (reference sequence). This CDR3 reads CAGSFSQGDQPQHF. The CDR3, as DNA: TGTGCCGGCAGTTTTAGTCAGGGCGATCAGCCCCAGCATTTT.

This clonotype was found a few times. CDR3 sequence reads: CASSLEVTSVYEQYF. The CDR3 DNA reads as TGCGCCAGCAGCTTGGAAGTGACTAGCGTCTACGAGCAGTACTTC. The gene calls are TRBV5-1 and TRBJ2-7; 8 nucleotides match TRBD2. This CDR3 has 15 residues. Germline CDR1 reads SGHRS; CDR2 reads YFSETQ. V shed 0 bases, J shed 3 bases, and the junction held 5 bases outside the gene matches.

Note on this clonotype: Possible read error: a much larger clone is one base away. The chain has TRBV7-2 and TRBJ1-2, with 7 bases lining up with TRBD1. This CDR3 comprises 15 residues. Germline V gene lookup returns CDR1 SGHTA and CDR2 FQGNSA. The CDR3 DNA follows: TGTGCCAGCAGCGCGACGACAGGGATTAGCAATGGCTGCACCTTC. As protein: CASSATTGISNGCTF.

J is TRBJ1-5 and V is TRBV20-1; 7 nucleotides line up with TRBD1. This CDR3 is 13 amino acids long. The J segment lost 7 bases and the V segment lost 7 bases, leaving 10 bases of the junction unmatched. Per the germline V gene, CDR1 is DFQATT and CDR2 is SNEGSKA (reference sequence). The CDR3 nucleotides are TGCAGTGTTCAGGGGGTCGGACGGCAGCCCCAGCATTTT. This codes for CSVQGVGRQPQHF.

This clonotype was observed at least ten times. CDR3 in amino acids: CSVEEGFYGYTF. In nucleotides, the CDR3 is TGCAGCGTTGAAGAAGGTTTCTATGGCTACACCTTC. The chain uses TRBV29-1 and TRBJ1-2; D call uncertain. Trimming removed 0 bases at V and 4 bases at J, with 6 bases between. The CDR3 totals 12 residues. Germline-derived CDR1 and CDR2 are SQVTM and ANQGSEA.

Concerning this clonotype: Since a much larger clone is just one base distant, this may be a read error. The chain uses TRBV28 and TRBJ2-3; D might be TRBD2 (5 bases). CDR3 length equals 15 residues. V lost 6 bases and J lost 4, with 17 bases in between. Per germline, CDR1 MDHEN and CDR2 SYDVKM. CDR3 nucleotide sequence: TGTGCCAGCAGCTTTAGCCGGGGTGTTGCAGATACGCAGTATTTT. Its protein is CASSFSRGVADTQYF.

As regards this clonotype: This may arise from a read error, as a much more abundant clone is one base away. The genes are TRBV10-3 and TRBJ2-4; D gene unclear. TRBJ2-7 matches the DNA end more closely, so the J call is doubtful. CDR1 is ENHRY and CDR2 is SYGVKD in the germline V gene. This CDR3 comprises 15 residues. CDR3 loop: CANSEVMSGAYEQYF. Written as DNA, the CDR3 is TGTGCCAACAGTGAGGTCATGTCGGGTGCCTACGAGCAGTACTTC.

This clonotype was seen only a few times. Just one base apart from a much larger clone, this may be a read error. The chain's CDR3 is CATSRGLDPYQPQHF. The CDR3 nucleotides are TGTGCCACCAGCAGAGGACTCGATCCATATCAGCCCCAGCATTTT. The chain uses TRBV15 and TRBJ1-5; D call uncertain. V lost 1 base, J lost 5 bases, and 12 bases lay in between. This CDR3 is 15 amino acids long. CDR1 and CDR2 from the germline V gene are LNHNV and YYDKDF (reference sequence).